The present TCR beta chain was sequenced within a study of vaccination and CD4 T cells after COVID-19. Study summary: Convalescent cases consisted of six males and four females, of whom two were Hispanic. Two doses of either BNT162b2 or mRNA-1273 vaccine went to participants.

The Oncomine TCR Beta short-read assay generated sequence data from the DNA of cultured CD4+ T cells. TCRdb re-called the PCR reads through MiXCR, storing one row per CDR3 protein. The sample has roughly 20,000 distinct CDR3 sequences, about 41% seen once. Notes on this clonotype: Its antigen is unknown.

The CDR3 consists of 17 residues. The V gene lost 1 base and the J gene lost 5 bases, with 18 bases spanning the gap. Germline V gives CDR1 SGHTA, CDR2 FQGNSA. The treatment: approximately 9-day PBMC culture with coronavirus spike peptide pools or control peptides (ViraFEST assay). This TCR came from a human donor who had recovered from COVID-19. The specimen comprised CD4+ T cells from blood, cultured in vitro, sampled after SARS-CoV-2 vaccination. The chain carries TRBV7-2 and TRBJ1-5; D possibly corresponds to TRBD1 (5 bases). The CDR3 spells CASSLGGAGRDYQPQHF. The DNA of the CDR3 is TGTGCCAGCAGCTTAGGGGGAGCTGGCAGGGACTATCAGCCCCAGCATTTT.